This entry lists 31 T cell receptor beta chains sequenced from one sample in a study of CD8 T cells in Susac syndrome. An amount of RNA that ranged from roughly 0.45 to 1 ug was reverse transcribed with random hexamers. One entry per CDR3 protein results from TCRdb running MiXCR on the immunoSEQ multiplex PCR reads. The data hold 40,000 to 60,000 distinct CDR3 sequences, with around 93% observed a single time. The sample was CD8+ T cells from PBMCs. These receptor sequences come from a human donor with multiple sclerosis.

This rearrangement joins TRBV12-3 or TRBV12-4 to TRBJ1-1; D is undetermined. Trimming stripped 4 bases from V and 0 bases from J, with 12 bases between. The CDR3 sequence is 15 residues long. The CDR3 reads CASSSDADLNTEAFF. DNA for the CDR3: TGTGCCAGCAGTTCCGACGCGGACCTGAACACTGAAGCTTTCTTT.

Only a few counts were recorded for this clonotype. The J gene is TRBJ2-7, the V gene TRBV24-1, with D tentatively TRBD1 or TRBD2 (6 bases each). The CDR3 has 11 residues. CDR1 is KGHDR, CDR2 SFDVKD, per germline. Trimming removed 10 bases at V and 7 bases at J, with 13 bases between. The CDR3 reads CATSGAGEQYF. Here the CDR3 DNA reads TGTGCCACGTCGGGGGCAGGAGAGCAGTACTTC.

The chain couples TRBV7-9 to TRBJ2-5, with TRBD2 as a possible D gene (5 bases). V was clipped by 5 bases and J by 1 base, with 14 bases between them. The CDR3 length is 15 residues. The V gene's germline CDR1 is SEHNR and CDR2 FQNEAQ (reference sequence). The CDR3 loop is CASSPRIASQETQYF. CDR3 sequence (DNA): TGTGCCAGCAGCCCCCGGATAGCGTCCCAAGAGACCCAGTACTTC.

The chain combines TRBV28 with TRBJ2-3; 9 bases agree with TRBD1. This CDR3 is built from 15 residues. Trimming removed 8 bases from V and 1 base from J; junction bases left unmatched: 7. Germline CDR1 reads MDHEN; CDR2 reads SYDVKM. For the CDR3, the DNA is TGTGCCAGCGGCCGGGACAGGGAGGGCACAGATACGCAGTATTTT. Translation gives CASGRDREGTDTQYF.

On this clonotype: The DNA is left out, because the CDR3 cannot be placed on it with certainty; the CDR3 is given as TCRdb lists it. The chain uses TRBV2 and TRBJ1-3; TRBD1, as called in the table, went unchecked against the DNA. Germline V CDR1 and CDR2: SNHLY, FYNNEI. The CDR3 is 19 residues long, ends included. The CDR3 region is CASSEALRARVGSGNTIYF.

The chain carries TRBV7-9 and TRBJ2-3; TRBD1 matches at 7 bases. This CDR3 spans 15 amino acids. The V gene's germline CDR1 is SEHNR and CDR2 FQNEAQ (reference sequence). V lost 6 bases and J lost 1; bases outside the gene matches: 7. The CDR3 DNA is TGTGCCAGCAGTTTCCGGGACAGCGGCACAGATACGCAGTATTTT. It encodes CASSFRDSGTDTQYF.

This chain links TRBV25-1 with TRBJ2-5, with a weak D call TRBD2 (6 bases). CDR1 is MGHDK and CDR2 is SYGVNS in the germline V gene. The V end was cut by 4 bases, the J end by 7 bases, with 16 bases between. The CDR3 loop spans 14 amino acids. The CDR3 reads CASSGDLTKGTQYF. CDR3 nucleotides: TGTGCCAGCAGTGGGGACTTAACGAAGGGGACCCAGTACTTC.

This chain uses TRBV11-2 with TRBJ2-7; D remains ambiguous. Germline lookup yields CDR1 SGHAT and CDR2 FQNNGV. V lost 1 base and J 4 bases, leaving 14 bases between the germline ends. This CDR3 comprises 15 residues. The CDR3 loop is CASSLAFGRSYEQYF. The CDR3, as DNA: TGTGCCAGCAGCTTAGCGTTCGGCAGATCATACGAGCAGTACTTC.

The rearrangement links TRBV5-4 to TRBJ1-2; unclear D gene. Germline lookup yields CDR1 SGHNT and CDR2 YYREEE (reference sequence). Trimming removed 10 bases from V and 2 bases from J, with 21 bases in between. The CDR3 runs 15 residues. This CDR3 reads CAAMTTGPLNYGYTF. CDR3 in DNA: TGTGCCGCGATGACAACGGGCCCCCTCAACTATGGCTACACCTTC. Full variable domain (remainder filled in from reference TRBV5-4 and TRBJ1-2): ETGVTQSPTHLIKTRGQQVTLRCSSQSGHNTVSWYQQALGQGPQFIFQYYREEENGRGNFPPRFSGLQFPNYSSELNVNALELDDSALYLCAAMTTGPLNYGYTFGSGTRLTVV.

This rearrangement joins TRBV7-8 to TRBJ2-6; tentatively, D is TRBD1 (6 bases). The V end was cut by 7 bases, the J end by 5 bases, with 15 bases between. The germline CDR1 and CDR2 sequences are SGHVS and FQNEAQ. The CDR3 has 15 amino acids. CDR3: CASTRGEGWANVLTF. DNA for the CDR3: TGTGCCAGCACCAGGGGCGAGGGCTGGGCCAACGTCCTGACTTTC.

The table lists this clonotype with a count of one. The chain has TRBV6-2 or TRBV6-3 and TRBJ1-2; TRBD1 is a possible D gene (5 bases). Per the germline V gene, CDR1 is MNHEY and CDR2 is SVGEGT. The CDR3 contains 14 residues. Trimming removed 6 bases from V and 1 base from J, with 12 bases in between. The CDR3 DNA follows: TGTGCCAGCAGCCCCCGGACATTTAACTATGGCTACACCTTC. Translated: CASSPRTFNYGYTF.

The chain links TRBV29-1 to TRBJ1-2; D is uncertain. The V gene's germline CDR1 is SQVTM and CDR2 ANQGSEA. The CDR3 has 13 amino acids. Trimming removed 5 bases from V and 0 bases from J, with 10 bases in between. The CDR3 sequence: CSVLSYANYGYTF. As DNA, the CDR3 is TGCAGCGTTCTGAGCTACGCTAACTATGGCTACACCTTC.

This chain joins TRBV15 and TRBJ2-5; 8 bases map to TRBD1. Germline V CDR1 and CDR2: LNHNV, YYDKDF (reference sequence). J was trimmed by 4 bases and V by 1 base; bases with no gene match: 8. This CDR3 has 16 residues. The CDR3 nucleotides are TGTGCCACCAGCAGAGTACGCAGGGGGCAACGAGAGACCCAGTACTTC. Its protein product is CATSRVRRGQRETQYF.

The CDR3 reads CSVARGGTSYNEQFF. The CDR3 DNA reads as TGCAGCGTTGCCCGCGGGGGAACGTCCTACAATGAGCAGTTCTTC. The chain is built from TRBV29-1 and TRBJ2-1, with TRBD2 matching over 7 bases. Germline V gene sequence: CDR1 SQVTM, CDR2 ANQGSEA. This CDR3 has 15 residues. J was trimmed by 1 base and V by 4 bases; bases with no gene match: 7.

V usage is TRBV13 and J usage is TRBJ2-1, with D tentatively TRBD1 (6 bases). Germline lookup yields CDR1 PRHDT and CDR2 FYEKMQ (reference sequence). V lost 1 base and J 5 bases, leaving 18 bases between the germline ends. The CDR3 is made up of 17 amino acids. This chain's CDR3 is CASSLEGTRWSDNEQFF. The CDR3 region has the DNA TGTGCCAGCAGCTTAGAGGGGACAAGATGGTCGGACAATGAGCAGTTCTTC.

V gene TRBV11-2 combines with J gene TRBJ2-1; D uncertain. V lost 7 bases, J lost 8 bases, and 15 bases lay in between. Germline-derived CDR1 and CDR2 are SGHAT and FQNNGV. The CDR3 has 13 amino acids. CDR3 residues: CASNLGPPHEQFF. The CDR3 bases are TGTGCCAGCAACCTCGGTCCGCCCCATGAGCAGTTCTTC.

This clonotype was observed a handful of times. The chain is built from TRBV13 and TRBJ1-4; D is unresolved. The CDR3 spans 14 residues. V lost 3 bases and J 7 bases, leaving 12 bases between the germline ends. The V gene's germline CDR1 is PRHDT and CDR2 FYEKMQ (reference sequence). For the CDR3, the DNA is TGTGCCAGCAGCTTCGGTGAGGCAGCTGAAAAACTGTTTTTT. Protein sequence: CASSFGEAAEKLFF.

CDR3: CASSEGTGSEKLFF. CDR3 DNA sequence: TGTGCCAGCAGTGAAGGAACGGGCAGCGAAAAACTGTTTTTT. The chain recombines TRBV6-4 with TRBJ1-4, with D uncertain. V lost 3 bases to trimming and J lost 8 bases, with 13 bases between them. Germline V gene lookup returns CDR1 MRHNA and CDR2 SNTAGT. This CDR3 has 14 amino acids.

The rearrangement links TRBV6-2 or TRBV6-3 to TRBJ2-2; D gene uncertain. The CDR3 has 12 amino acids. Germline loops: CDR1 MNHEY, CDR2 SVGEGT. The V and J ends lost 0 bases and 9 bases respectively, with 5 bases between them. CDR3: CASSYSGWELFF. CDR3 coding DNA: TGTGCCAGCAGTTACTCAGGGTGGGAGCTGTTTTTT.

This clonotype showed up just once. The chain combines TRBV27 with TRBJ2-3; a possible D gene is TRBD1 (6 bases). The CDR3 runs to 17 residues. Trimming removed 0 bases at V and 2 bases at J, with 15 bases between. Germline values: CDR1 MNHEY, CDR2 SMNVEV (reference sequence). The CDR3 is CASSLSGGGGHTDTQYF. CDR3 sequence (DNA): TGTGCCAGCAGTTTATCTGGTGGGGGCGGTCACACAGATACGCAGTATTTT.

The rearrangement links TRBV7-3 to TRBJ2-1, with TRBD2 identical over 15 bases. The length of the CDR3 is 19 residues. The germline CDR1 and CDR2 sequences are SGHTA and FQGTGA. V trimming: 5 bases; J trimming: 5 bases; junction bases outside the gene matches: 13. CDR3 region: CASSLLGLAGGHQNNEQFF. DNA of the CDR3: TGTGCCAGCAGCCTACTGGGACTAGCGGGGGGCCACCAAAACAATGAGCAGTTCTTC.

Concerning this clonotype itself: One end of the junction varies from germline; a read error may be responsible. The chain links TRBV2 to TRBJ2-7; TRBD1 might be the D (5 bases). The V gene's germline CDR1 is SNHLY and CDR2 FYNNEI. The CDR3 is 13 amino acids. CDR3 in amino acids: CASREGMGPRGYF. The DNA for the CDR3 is TGTGCCAGCAGGGAAGGGATGGGGCCTCGAGGGTACTTC.

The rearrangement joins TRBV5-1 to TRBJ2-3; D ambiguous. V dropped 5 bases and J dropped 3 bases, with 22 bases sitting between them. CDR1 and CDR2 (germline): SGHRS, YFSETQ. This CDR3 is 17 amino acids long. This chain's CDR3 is CASSPTGPNTITDTQYF. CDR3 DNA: TGCGCCAGCAGTCCGACGGGCCCAAACACCATTACAGATACGCAGTATTTT.

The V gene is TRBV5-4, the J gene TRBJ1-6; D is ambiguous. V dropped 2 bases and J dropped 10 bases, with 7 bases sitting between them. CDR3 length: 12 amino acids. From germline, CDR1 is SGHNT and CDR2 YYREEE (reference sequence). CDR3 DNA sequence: TGTGCCAGCAGCTTAGGCGGATCACCCCTCCACTTT. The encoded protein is CASSLGGSPLHF.

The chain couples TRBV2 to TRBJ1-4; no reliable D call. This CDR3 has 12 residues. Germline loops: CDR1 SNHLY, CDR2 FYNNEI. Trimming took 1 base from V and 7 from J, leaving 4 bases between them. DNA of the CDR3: TGTGCCAGCAGTGAAGTTTTTGAAAAACTGTTTTTT. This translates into CASSEVFEKLFF.

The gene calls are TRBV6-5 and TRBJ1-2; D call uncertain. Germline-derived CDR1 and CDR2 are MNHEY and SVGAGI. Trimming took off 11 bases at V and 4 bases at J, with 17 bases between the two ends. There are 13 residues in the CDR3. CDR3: CAVFTGEGYGYTF. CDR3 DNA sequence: TGTGCCGTTTTTACGGGCGAGGGCTATGGCTACACCTTC.

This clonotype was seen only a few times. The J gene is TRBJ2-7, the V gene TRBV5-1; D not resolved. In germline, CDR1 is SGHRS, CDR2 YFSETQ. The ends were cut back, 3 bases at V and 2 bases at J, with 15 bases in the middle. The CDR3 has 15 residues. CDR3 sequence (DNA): TGCGCCAGCAGCTCCGCCGGCACAGAAGCCTACGAGCAGTACTTC. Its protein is CASSSAGTEAYEQYF.

In DNA, the CDR3 is TGTGCCAGCAGCAAGGGGGCACCCGGGGAGCTGTTTTTT. The encoded protein is CASSKGAPGELFF. The chain carries TRBV5-4 and TRBJ2-2; TRBD1 matches at 7 bases. The V gene end was trimmed by 4 bases and the J gene end by 6 bases; junction bases not matched to a gene: 3. CDR3 length equals 13 residues. Germline assignment: CDR1 SGHNT and CDR2 YYREEE (reference sequence).

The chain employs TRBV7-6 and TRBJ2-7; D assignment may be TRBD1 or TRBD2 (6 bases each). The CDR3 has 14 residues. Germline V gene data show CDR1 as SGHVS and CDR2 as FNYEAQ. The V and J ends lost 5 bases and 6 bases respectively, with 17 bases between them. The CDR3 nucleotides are TGTGCCAGCAGCCCCTCGGGGGCCGGGAGCGAGCAGTACTTC. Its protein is CASSPSGAGSEQYF. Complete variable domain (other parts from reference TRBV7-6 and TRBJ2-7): GAGVSQSPRYKVTKRGQDVALRCDPISGHVSLYWYRQALGQGPEFLTYFNYEAQQDKSGLPNDRFSAERPEGSISTLTIQRTEQRDSAMYRCASSPSGAGSEQYFGPGTRLTVT.

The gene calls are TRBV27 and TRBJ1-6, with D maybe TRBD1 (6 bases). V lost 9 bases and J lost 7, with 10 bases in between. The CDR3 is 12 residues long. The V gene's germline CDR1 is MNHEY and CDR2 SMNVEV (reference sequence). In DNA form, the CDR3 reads TGTGCCAGTACAGGGCCCAATTCACCCCTCCACTTT. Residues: CASTGPNSPLHF.

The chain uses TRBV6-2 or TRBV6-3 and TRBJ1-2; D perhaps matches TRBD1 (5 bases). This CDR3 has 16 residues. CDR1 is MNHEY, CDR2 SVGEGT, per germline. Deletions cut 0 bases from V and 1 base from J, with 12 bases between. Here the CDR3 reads CASSYSSREGNYGYTF. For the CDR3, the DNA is TGTGCCAGCAGTTACTCGTCCAGGGAGGGTAACTATGGCTACACCTTC.